These 22 T cell receptor beta chains share one sample of origin, sequenced in a study of cytomegalovirus exposure and HLA in healthy donors (dated by TCRdb to the late 2010s). The method was the immunoSEQ multiplex PCR assay. For the multiplex PCR, a mixture combining 60 forward primers for TCR Vbeta segments and 13 reverse primers for TCR Jbeta segments was used. In its TCRdb copy, this immuneACCESS table keeps in-frame sequences only and misses some clones. Where compared with another copy, unresolved V genes explain less than half of these, and the others have no known cause. Here the sample has around 94,000 clones; roughly 73% occur a single time. Clones ranked in the top ten supply approximately 4.4% of the sample. Sequenced input: PBMCs. All receptors come from a male donor in good health and CMV-seropositive.

The rearrangement uses TRBV7-2 and TRBJ1-1, with D possibly being TRBD1 (5 bases). This CDR3 has 15 amino acids. Trimming stripped 5 bases from V and 2 bases from J, with 15 bases between. Germline CDR1 reads SGHTA; CDR2 reads FQGNSA. The CDR3, as DNA: TGTGCCAGCAGCCCTGGACGACAGTACAACACTGAAGCTTTCTTT. Translation gives CASSPGRQYNTEAFF.

This clone appeared a few times. This sequence joins TRBV28 and TRBJ1-6; D uncertain. The CDR3 sequence is 14 residues long. V was trimmed by 5 bases and J by 8 bases, leaving 13 bases between them. The germline CDR1 and CDR2 sequences are MDHEN and SYDVKM. CDR3 nucleotide sequence: TGTGCCAGCAGTGGACCCGGGAGCCATTCACCCCTCCACTTT. Protein product: CASSGPGSHSPLHF.

This chain links TRBV6-5 with TRBJ2-5; the D gene is possibly TRBD2 (6 bases). V shed 0 bases and J shed 2 bases, with 13 bases lying between them. This CDR3 has 16 residues. Germline lookup yields CDR1 MNHEY and CDR2 SVGAGI. CDR3 amino acids: CASSYSRIAGQETQYF. The CDR3 DNA is TGTGCCAGCAGTTACTCGAGGATTGCGGGGCAAGAGACCCAGTACTTC.

This rearrangement joins TRBV27 to TRBJ2-3; TRBD2 is a possible D gene (6 bases). Germline-derived CDR1 and CDR2 are MNHEY and SMNVEV (reference sequence). V lost 5 bases, J lost 5 bases, and 14 bases lay in between. This CDR3 is built from 14 residues. Written as DNA, the CDR3 is TGTGCCAGCAGTCAAACTAGCTCCCTAGATACGCAGTATTTT. Translating gives CASSQTSSLDTQYF.

Only a few counts were recorded for this clone. J is TRBJ1-1 and V is TRBV5-1; possible D gene TRBD1, 5 bases. V lost 0 bases and J lost 1, with 13 bases in between. The CDR3 spans 16 residues. Germline V gives CDR1 SGHRS, CDR2 YFSETQ. The chain's CDR3 is CASSLGGARGNTEAFF. The CDR3 nucleotides read TGCGCCAGCAGCTTGGGCGGGGCAAGGGGGAACACTGAAGCTTTCTTT.

This chain links TRBV5-4 with TRBJ2-7; possible D gene TRBD2, 5 bases. The germline CDR1 and CDR2 sequences are SGHNT and YYREEE (reference sequence). Trimming took off 2 bases at V and 5 bases at J, with 14 bases between the two ends. This CDR3 comprises 14 residues. DNA of the CDR3: TGTGCCAGCAGCTTAACCGGACTTTCGGACGAGCAGTACTTC. Protein product: CASSLTGLSDEQYF.

V and J are TRBV28 and TRBJ1-2, with D unresolved. V gave up 3 bases and J gave up 2 bases, with 7 bases separating them. This CDR3 has 13 amino acids. Germline CDR1 is MDHEN and CDR2 is SYDVKM. This CDR3 is CASSFGLNYGYTF. CDR3 DNA: TGTGCCAGCAGTTTTGGGCTAAACTATGGCTACACCTTC.

The rearrangement links TRBV6-6 to TRBJ1-2; 7 nucleotides agree with TRBD1. Germline CDR1 MNHNY, CDR2 SVGAGI (reference sequence). V lost 5 bases, J lost 0 bases, and 3 bases stayed unmatched. The CDR3 length is 14 residues. DNA for the CDR3: TGTGCCAGCAGTAAGACAGGGACTAACTATGGCTACACCTTC. This translates into CASSKTGTNYGYTF.

The chain carries TRBV10-2 and TRBJ1-5, with 8 positions matching TRBD1. This CDR3 has 19 residues. V was clipped by 6 bases and J by 1 base; unmatched bases: 17. CDR1 and CDR2 from the germline V gene are WSHSY and SAAADI. The CDR3 bases are TGCGCCAGCAGCGACCCCGGGACAGGTGGAATTTGGAGCAATCAGCCCCAGCATTTT. Its translation: CASSDPGTGGIWSNQPQHF.

The rearrangement uses TRBV6-1 and TRBJ2-5; a possible D gene is TRBD1 (7 bases). Trimming left V 5 bases short and J 2 bases short, with 12 bases between. The CDR3 is 14 residues long. Germline CDR1 MNHNS, CDR2 SASEGT. CDR3 nucleotide sequence: TGTGCCAGCAGTCCCCAGGGGGGACAAGAGACCCAGTACTTC. Its protein product is CASSPQGGQETQYF.

The J gene is TRBJ2-5, the V gene TRBV29-1, with TRBD1 matching over 7 bases. This CDR3 contains 14 residues. The V and J ends lost 4 bases and 5 bases, in that order; junction bases with no gene match: 10. CDR1 is SQVTM and CDR2 is ANQGSEA in the germline V gene. The CDR3 DNA follows: TGCAGCGTTGCCGGGACAGTCAATTTGGAGACCCAGTACTTC. Translating gives CSVAGTVNLETQYF.

The chain links TRBV4-1 to TRBJ2-3; TRBD2 matches 12 bases. The CDR3 is 16 amino acids. The V gene's germline CDR1 is MGHRA and CDR2 YSYEKL. The ends lost 1 base at V and 2 bases at J; junction bases unmatched: 1. CDR3 nucleotide sequence: TGCGCCAGCAGCCAAGGGACTAGCGGGGTCACAGATACGCAGTATTTT. Translating it yields CASSQGTSGVTDTQYF.

The chain employs TRBV30 and TRBJ2-7; tentatively, D is TRBD2 (6 bases). Germline assignment: CDR1 GTSNPN and CDR2 SVGIG (reference sequence). Trimming took off 4 bases at V and 2 bases at J, with 9 bases between the two ends. The CDR3 is made up of 12 amino acids. CDR3: CAWKGGAYEQYF. The CDR3 nucleotides are TGTGCCTGGAAAGGCGGGGCCTACGAGCAGTACTTC.

The rearrangement links TRBV30 to TRBJ1-2; D unresolved. Per germline, CDR1 GTSNPN and CDR2 SVGIG (reference sequence). V dropped 3 bases and J dropped 5 bases, with 13 bases sitting between them. The CDR3 loop spans 13 amino acids. CDR3 in amino acids: CAWSPETTYGYTF. In DNA form, the CDR3 reads TGTGCCTGGAGCCCGGAGACCACATATGGCTACACCTTC.

The chain couples TRBV6-1 to TRBJ1-2, with 8 positions matching TRBD1. CDR3 length equals 14 residues. Germline trimming cut 5 bases from V and 1 base from J; bases unmatched to any gene: 3. CDR1 MNHNS and CDR2 SASEGT come from the germline V gene. The CDR3 spells CASSTGGINYGYTF. Here the CDR3 DNA reads TGTGCCAGCAGTACAGGGGGGATTAACTATGGCTACACCTTC.

The chain recombines TRBV5-1 with TRBJ1-2; 9 nucleotides align to TRBD1. This CDR3 comprises 16 residues. V lost 1 base and J lost 4; bases outside the gene matches: 8. Per germline, CDR1 SGHRS and CDR2 YFSETQ. CDR3 loop: CASSLNSQQGAYGYTF. CDR3 nucleotide sequence: TGCGCCAGCAGCTTGAACTCTCAACAGGGGGCCTATGGCTACACCTTC.

V usage is TRBV7-2 and J usage is TRBJ1-6; perhaps TRBD1 as D (5 bases). Germline V CDR1 and CDR2: SGHTA, FQGNSA. The CDR3 loop spans 17 amino acids. V was trimmed by 1 base and J by 2 bases, leaving 12 bases between them. The CDR3 region has the DNA TGTGCCAGCAGCTTAGGTCGGGGGGGAACCTATAATTCACCCCTCCACTTT. Amino acid sequence: CASSLGRGGTYNSPLHF.

J is TRBJ2-3 and V is TRBV30; D is ambiguous. Trimming took 2 bases from V and 2 from J, leaving 14 bases between them. The V gene's germline CDR1 is GTSNPN and CDR2 SVGIG (reference sequence). The CDR3 spans 15 residues. This chain's CDR3 is CAWSLLPRSTDTQYF. DNA for the CDR3: TGTGCCTGGAGTCTCCTCCCCCGGTCCACAGATACGCAGTATTTT.

The gene calls are TRBV7-8 and TRBJ2-5; no clear D. The V gene's germline CDR1 is SGHVS and CDR2 FQNEAQ. This CDR3 is built from 14 residues. V lost 5 bases and J 3 bases, leaving 13 bases between the germline ends. CDR3 loop: CASSPRRIEETQYF. The CDR3 nucleotides are TGTGCCAGCAGCCCTCGGCGGATCGAAGAGACCCAGTACTTC. The whole variable domain, filled in from reference TRBV7-8 and TRBJ2-5, reads GAGVSQSPRYKVAKRGQDVALRCDPISGHVSLFWYQQALGQGPEFLTYFQNEAQLDKSGLPSDRFFAERPEGSVSTLKIQRTQQEDSAVYLCASSPRRIEETQYFGPGTRLLVL.

The V call is TRBV5-1, the J call TRBJ2-3, with 9 bases that match TRBD1. Trimming removed 3 bases from V and 2 bases from J; junction bases left unmatched: 4. The CDR3 length is 15 residues. CDR1 and CDR2 (germline): SGHRS, YFSETQ. This CDR3 is CASSSGTGTTDTQYF. CDR3 DNA sequence: TGCGCCAGCAGCTCCGGGACAGGGACCACAGATACGCAGTATTTT.

The V and J genes are TRBV19 and TRBJ2-7; D is perhaps TRBD1 (6 bases). The CDR3 is 13 residues long. Per the germline V gene, CDR1 is LNHDA and CDR2 is SQIVND (reference sequence). V was shortened by 6 bases and J by 1 base, with 10 bases between the two germline ends. The CDR3 sequence is CASSSGQSYEQYF. CDR3 nucleotides: TGTGCCAGTAGCTCCGGACAGTCCTACGAGCAGTACTTC.

The genes are TRBV25-1 and TRBJ2-5, with 7 bases identical to TRBD1. CDR1 and CDR2 (germline): MGHDK, SYGVNS. This CDR3 comprises 13 residues. V shed 8 bases, J shed 5 bases, and the junction held 8 bases outside the gene matches. The CDR3 region is CASAEGAGETQYF. CDR3 bases: TGTGCCAGCGCAGAGGGGGCCGGGGAGACCCAGTACTTC.